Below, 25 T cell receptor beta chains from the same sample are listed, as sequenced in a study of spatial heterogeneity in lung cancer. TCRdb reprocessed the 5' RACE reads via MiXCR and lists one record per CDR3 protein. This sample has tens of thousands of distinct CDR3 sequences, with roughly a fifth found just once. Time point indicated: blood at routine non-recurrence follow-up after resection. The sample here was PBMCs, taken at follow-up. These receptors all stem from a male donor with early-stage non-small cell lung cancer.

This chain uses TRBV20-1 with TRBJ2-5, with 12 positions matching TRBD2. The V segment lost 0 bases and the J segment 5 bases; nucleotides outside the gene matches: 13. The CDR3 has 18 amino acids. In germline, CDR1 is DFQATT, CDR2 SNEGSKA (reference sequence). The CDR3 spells CSARETRSLAGGHETQYF. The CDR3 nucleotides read TGCAGTGCTAGAGAAACACGGTCGCTAGCGGGGGGGCATGAGACCCAGTACTTC.

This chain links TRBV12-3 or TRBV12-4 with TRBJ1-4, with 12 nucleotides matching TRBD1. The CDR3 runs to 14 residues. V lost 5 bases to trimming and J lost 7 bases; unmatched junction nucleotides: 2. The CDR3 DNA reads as TGTGCCAGCAGTCGGGACAGGGGGCGTGAAAAACTGTTTTTT. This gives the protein CASSRDRGREKLFF.

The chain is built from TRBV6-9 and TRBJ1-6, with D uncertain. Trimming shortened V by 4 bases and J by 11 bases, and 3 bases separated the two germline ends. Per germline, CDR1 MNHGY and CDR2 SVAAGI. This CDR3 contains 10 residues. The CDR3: CASSSTPLHF. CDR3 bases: TGTGCCAGCAGTTCCACACCCCTCCACTTT.

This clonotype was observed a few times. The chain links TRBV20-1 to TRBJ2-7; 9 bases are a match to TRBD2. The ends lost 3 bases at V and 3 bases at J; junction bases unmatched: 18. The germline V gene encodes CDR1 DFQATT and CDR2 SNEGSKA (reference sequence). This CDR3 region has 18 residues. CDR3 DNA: TGCAGTGCTAGTCCCAGCGGGAGGTATCGTCGGCCCAGCTACGAGCAGTACTTC. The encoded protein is CSASPSGRYRRPSYEQYF.

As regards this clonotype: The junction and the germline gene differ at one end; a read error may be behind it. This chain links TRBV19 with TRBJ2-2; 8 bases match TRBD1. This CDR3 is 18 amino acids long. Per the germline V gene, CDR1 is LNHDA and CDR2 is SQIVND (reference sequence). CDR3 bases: TGTGCCAGTACTCAGGGCTACAGGGGGAGATTGAACACCGAGGAGCTGTTTTTT. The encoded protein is CASTQGYRGRLNTEELFF.

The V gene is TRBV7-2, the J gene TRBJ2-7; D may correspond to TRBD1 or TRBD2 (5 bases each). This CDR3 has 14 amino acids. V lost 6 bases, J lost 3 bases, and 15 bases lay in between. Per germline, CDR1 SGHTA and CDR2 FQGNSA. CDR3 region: CASSPKGRGYEQYF. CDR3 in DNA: TGTGCCAGCAGTCCGAAGGGGAGAGGCTACGAGCAGTACTTC.

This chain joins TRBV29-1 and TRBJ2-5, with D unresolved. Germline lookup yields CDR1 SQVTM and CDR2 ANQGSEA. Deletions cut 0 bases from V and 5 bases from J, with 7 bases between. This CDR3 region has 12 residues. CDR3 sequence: CSVEEGRETQYF. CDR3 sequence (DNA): TGCAGCGTTGAAGAAGGGCGGGAGACCCAGTACTTC.

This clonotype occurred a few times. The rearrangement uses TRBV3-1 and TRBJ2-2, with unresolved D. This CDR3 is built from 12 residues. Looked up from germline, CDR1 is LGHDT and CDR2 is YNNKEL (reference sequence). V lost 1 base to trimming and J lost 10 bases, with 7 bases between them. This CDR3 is CASSQGKEELFF. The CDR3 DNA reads TGTGCCAGCAGCCAAGGAAAGGAGGAGCTGTTTTTT.

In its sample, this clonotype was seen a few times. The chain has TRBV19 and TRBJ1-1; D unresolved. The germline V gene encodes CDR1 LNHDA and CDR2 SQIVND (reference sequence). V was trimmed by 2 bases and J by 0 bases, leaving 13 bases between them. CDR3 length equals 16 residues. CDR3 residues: CASSIKRRMLNTEAFF. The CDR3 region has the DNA TGTGCCAGTAGTATAAAGAGGCGTATGTTGAACACTGAAGCTTTCTTT.

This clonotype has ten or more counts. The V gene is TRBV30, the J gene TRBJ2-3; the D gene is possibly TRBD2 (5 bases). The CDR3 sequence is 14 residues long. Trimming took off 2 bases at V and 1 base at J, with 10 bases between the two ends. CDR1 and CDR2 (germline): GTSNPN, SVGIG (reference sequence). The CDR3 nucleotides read TGTGCCTGGAGTAGCGGCCGGCGCACAGATACGCAGTATTTT. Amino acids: CAWSSGRRTDTQYF.

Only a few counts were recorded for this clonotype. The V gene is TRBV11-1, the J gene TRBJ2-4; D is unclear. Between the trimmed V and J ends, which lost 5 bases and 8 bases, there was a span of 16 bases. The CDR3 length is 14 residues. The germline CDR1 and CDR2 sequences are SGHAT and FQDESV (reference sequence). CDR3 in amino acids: CASSPRARSDIQYF. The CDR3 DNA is TGTGCCAGCAGCCCCCGGGCTAGATCCGACATTCAGTACTTC.

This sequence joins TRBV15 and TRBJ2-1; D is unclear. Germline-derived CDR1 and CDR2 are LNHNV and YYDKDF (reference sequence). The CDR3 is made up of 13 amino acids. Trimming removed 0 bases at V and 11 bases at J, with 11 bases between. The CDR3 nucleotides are TGTGCCACCAGCAGAGACTCCCGGTCTAAGCAGTTCTTC. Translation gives CATSRDSRSKQFF.

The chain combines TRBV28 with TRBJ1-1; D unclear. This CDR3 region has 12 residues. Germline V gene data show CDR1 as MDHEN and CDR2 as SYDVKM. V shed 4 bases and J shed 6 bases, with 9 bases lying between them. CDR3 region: CASSWGRAEAFF. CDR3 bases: TGTGCCAGCAGTTGGGGAAGGGCTGAAGCTTTCTTT.

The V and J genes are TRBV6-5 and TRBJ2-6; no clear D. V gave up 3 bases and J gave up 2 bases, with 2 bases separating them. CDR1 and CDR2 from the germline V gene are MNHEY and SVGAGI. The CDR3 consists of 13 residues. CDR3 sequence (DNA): TGTGCCAGCAGTTATCCTGGGGCCAACGTCCTGACTTTC. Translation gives CASSYPGANVLTF.

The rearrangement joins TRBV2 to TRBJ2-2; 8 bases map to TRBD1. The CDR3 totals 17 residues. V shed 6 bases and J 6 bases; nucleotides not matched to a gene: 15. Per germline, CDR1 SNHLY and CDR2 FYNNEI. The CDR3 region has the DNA TGTGCCAGCAGCGTCAGGGGGCGCGAAGGGAGACCCGGGGAGCTGTTTTTT. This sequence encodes CASSVRGREGRPGELFF. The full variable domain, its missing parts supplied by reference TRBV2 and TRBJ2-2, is EPEVTQTPSHQVTQMGQEVILRCVPISNHLYFYWYRQILGQKVEFLVSFYNNEISEKSEIFDDQFSVERPDGSNFTLKIRSTKLEDSAMYFCASSVRGREGRPGELFFGEGSRLTVL.

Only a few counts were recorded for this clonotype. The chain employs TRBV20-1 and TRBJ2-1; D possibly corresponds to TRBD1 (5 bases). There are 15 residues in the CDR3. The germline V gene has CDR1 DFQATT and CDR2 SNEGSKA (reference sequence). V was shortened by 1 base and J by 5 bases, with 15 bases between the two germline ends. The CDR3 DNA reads TGCAGTGCTAGAGCTCAGGGTAGAGAGGACAATGAGCAGTTCTTC. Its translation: CSARAQGREDNEQFF.

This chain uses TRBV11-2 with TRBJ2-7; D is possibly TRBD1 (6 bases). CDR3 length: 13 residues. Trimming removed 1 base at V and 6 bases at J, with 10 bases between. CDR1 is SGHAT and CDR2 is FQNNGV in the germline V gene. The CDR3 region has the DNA TGTGCCAGCAGCTTAGTCGCAGGGGCCGAGCAGTACGTC. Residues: CASSLVAGAEQYV.

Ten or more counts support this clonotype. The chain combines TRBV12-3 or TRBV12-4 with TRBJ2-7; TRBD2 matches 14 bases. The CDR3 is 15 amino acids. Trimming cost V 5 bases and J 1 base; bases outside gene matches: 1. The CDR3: CASSRTSGGSYEQYF. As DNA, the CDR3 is TGTGCCAGCAGTAGGACTAGCGGGGGGTCCTACGAGCAGTACTTC.

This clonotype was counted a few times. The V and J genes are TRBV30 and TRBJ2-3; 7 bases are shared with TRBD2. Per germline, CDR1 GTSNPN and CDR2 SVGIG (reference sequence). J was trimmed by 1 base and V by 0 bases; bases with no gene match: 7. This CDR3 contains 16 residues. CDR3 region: CAWSVVGGGGTDTQYF. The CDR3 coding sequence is TGTGCCTGGAGTGTAGTAGGCGGGGGTGGCACAGATACGCAGTATTTT.

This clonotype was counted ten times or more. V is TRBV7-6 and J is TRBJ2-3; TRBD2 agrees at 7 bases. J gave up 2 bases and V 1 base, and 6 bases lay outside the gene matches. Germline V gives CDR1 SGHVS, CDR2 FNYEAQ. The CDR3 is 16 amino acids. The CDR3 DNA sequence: TGTGCCAGCAGCTTAGGGGGCGGGGGATACACAGATACGCAGTATTTT. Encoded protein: CASSLGGGGYTDTQYF.

The DNA for the CDR3 is TGTGCCACCAGCAGAGATTACGGGACTAGCGGCTACAATGAGCAGTTCTTC. Its protein is CATSRDYGTSGYNEQFF. The rearrangement uses TRBV15 and TRBJ2-1, with TRBD2 identical over 11 bases. V was clipped by 0 bases and J by 3 bases; unmatched bases: 4. There are 17 residues in the CDR3. The germline V gene has CDR1 LNHNV and CDR2 YYDKDF (reference sequence). Full variable domain (remainder filled in from reference TRBV15 and TRBJ2-1): DAMVIQNPRYQVTQFGKPVTLSCSQTLNHNVMYWYQQKSSQAPKLLFHYYDKDFNNEADTPDNFQSRRPNTSFCFLDIRSPGLGDTAMYLCATSRDYGTSGYNEQFFGPGTRLTVL.

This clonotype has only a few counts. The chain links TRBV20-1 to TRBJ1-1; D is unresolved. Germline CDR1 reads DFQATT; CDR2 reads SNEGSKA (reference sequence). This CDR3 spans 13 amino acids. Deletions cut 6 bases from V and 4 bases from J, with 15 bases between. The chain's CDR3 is CSAQIPGVTEAFF. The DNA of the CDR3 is TGCAGTGCGCAGATCCCCGGGGTCACTGAAGCTTTCTTT.

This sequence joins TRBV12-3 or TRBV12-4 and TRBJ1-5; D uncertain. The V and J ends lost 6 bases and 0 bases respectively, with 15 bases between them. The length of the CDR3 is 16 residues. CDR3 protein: CASSPSGGRSNQPQHF. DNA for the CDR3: TGTGCCAGCAGCCCTAGCGGAGGGCGTAGCAATCAGCCCCAGCATTTT.

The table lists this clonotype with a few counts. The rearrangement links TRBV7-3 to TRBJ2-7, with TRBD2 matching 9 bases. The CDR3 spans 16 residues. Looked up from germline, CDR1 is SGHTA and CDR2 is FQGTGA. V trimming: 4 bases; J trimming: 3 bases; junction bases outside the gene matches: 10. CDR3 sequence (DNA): TGTGCCAGCAGCTCCGACCCTAGCGGGAAAAGCTACGAGCAGTACTTC. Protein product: CASSSDPSGKSYEQYF.

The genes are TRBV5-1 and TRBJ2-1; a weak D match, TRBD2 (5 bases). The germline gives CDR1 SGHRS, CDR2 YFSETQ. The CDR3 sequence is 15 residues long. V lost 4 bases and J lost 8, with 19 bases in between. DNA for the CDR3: TGCGCCAGCAGCCCCGGGAACCTGGATCCACATGAGCAGTTCTTC. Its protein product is CASSPGNLDPHEQFF.